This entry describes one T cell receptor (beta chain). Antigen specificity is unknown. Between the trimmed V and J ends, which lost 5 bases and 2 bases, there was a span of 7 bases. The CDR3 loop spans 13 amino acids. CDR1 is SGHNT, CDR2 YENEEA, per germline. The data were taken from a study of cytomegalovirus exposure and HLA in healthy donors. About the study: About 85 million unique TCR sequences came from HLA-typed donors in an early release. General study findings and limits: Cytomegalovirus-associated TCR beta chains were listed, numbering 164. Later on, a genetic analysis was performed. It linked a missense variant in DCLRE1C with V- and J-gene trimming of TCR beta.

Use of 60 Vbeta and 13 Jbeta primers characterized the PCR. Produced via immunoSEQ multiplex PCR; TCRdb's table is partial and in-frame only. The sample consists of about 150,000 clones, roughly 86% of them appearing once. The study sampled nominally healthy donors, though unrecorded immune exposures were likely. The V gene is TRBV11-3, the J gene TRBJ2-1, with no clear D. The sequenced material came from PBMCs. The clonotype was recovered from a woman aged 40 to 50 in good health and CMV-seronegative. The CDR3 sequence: CASSGRTYNEQFF. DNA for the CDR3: TGTGCCAGCAGCGGGCGCACCTACAATGAGCAGTTCTTC.